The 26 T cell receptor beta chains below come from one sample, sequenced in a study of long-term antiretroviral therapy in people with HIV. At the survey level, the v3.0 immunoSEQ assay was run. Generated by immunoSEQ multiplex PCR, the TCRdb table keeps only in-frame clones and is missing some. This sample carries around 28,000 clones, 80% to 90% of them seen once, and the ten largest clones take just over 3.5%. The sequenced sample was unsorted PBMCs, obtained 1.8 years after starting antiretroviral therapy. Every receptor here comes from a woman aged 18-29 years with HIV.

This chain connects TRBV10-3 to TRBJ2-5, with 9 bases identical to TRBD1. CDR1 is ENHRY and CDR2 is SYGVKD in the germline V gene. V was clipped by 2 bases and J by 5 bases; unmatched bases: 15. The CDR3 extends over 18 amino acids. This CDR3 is CAISEPRTGESRGETQYF. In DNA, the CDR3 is TGTGCCATCAGTGAGCCCCGGACAGGGGAGTCGAGGGGGGAGACCCAGTACTTC.

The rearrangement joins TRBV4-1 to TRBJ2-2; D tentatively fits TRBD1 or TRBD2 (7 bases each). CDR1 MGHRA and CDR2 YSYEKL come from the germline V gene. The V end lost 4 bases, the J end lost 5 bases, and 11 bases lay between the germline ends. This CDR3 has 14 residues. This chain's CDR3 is CASSLRGGTGELFF. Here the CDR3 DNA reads TGCGCCAGCAGCCTCAGGGGGGGGACCGGGGAGCTGTTTTTT.

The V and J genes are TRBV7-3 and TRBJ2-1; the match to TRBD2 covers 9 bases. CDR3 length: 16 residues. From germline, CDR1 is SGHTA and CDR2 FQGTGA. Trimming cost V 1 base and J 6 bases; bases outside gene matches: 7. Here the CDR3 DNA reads TGTGCCAGCAGCTTAATTAGCGGGGGAAACCCCAATGAGCAGTTCTTC. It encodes CASSLISGGNPNEQFF. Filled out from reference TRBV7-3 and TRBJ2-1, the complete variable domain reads GAGVSQTPSNKVTEKGKYVELRCDPISGHTALYWYRQSLGQGPEFLIYFQGTGAADDSGLPNDRFFAVRPEGSVSTLKIQRTERGDSAVYLCASSLISGGNPNEQFFGPGTRLTVL.

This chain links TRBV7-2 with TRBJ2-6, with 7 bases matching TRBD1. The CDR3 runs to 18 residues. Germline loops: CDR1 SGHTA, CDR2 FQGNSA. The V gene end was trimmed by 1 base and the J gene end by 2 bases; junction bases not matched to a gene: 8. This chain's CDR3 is CASSLGVRGQAGANVLTF. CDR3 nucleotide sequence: TGTGCCAGCAGCTTAGGAGTAAGGGGGCAAGCTGGGGCCAACGTCCTGACTTTC.

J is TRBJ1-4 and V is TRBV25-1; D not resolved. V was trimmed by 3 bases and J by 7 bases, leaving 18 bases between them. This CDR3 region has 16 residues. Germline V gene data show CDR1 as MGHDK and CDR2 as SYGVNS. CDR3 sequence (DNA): TGTGCCAGCAGTGATTACGCGGGGTTCGGAGGTGAAAAACTGTTTTTT. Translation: CASSDYAGFGGEKLFF.

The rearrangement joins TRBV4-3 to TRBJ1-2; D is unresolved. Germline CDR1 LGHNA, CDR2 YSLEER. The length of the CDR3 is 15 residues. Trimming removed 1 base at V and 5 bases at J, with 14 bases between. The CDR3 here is CASSQGSQEEYGYTF. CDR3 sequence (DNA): TGCGCCAGCAGCCAAGGCTCCCAGGAGGAGTATGGCTACACCTTC.

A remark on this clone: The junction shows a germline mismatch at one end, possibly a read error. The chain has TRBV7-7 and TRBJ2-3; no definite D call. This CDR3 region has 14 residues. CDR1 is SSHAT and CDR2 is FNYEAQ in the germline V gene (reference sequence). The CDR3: CASSQNQGTDTQYF. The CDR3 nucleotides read TGTGCTAGCAGTCAGAATCAGGGCACAGATACGCAGTATTTT.

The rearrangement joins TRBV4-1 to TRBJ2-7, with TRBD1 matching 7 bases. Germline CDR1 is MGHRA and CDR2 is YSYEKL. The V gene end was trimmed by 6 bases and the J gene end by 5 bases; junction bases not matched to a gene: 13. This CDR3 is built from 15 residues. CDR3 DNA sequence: TGCGCCAGCAGTCTCCGGGACAGCGGATGGGACGAGCAGTACTTC. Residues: CASSLRDSGWDEQYF.

CDR3: CASSDIGTGGNSPLHF. The CDR3 nucleotides read TGTGCCAGCAGTGATATTGGGACAGGGGGTAATTCACCCCTCCACTTT. The gene calls are TRBV25-1 and TRBJ1-6, with 11 nucleotides matching TRBD1. V was pared by 3 bases and J by 6 bases, with 4 bases of the junction left unmatched. CDR1 and CDR2 (germline): MGHDK, SYGVNS. CDR3 length: 16 amino acids. Drawing the rest from reference TRBV25-1 and TRBJ1-6, the complete variable domain is EADIYQTPRYLVIGTGKKITLECSQTMGHDKMYWYQQDPGMELHLIHYSYGVNSTEKGDLSSESTVSRIRTEHFPLTLESARPSHTSQYLCASSDIGTGGNSPLHFGNGTRLTVT.

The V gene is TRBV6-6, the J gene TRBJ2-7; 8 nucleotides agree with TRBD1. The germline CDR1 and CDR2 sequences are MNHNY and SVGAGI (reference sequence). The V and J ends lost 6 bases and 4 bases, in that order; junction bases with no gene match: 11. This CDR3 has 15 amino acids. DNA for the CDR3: TGTGCCAGCAGCCACGACAGGGGCTCCCAATACGAGCAGTACTTC. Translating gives CASSHDRGSQYEQYF.

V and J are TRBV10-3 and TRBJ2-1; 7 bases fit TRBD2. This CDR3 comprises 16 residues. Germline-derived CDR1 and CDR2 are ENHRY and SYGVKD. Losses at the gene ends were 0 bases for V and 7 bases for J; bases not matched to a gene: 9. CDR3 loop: CAISESGRGKENEQFF. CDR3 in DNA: TGTGCCATCAGTGAGTCGGGGAGGGGTAAGGAAAATGAGCAGTTCTTC.

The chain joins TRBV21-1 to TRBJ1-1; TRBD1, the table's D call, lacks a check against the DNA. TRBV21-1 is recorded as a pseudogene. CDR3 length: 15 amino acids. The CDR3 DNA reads TGTGCCAGCAGCACGATCCCACAGGGGGGAGATGAAGCTTTCTTT. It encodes CASSTIPQGGDEAFF.

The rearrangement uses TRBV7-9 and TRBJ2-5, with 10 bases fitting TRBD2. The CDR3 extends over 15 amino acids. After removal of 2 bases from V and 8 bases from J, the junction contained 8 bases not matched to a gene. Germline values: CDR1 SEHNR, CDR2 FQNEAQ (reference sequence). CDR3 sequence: CASSLRTSGIFTQYF. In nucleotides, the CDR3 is TGTGCCAGCAGCTTACGTACTAGCGGGATATTTACCCAGTACTTC.

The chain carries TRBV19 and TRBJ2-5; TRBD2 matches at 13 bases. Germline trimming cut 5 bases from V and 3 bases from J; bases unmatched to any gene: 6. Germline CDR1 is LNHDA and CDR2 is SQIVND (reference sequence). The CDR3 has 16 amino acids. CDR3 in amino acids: CASSFGLAGVEETQYF. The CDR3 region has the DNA TGTGCCAGTAGTTTCGGACTAGCGGGAGTGGAAGAGACCCAGTACTTC.

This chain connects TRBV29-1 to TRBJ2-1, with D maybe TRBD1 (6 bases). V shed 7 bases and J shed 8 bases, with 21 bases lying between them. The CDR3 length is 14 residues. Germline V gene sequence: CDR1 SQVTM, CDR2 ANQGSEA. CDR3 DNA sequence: TGCAGCGCTCCTACACAGGGCCGGGGAGATGAGCAGTTCTTC. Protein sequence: CSAPTQGRGDEQFF.

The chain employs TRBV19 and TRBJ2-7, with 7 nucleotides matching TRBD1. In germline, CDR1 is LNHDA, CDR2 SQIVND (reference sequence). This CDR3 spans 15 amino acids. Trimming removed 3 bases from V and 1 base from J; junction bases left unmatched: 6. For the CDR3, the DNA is TGTGCCAGTAGTATGGGACAGCTTACATCCTACGAGCAGTACTTC. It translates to CASSMGQLTSYEQYF.

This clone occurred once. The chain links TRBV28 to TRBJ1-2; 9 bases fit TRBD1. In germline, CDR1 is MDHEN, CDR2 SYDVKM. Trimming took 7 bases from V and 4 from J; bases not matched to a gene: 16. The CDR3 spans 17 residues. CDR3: CASTTGTGRGGGYGYTF. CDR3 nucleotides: TGTGCCAGCACCACCGGGACAGGGAGGGGTGGCGGCTATGGCTACACCTTC.

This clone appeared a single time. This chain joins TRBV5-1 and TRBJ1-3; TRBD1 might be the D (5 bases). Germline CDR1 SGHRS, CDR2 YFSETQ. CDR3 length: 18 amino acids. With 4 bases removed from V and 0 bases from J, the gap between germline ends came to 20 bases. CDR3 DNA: TGCGCCAGCAGCCGGAGGGCTGGGACGGTATTCTCTGGAAACACCATATATTTT. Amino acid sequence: CASSRRAGTVFSGNTIYF.

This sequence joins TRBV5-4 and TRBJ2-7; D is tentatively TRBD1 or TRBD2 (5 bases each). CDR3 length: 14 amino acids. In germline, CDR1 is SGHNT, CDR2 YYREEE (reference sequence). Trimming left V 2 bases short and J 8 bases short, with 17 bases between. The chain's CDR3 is CASSFGTNPGKQYF. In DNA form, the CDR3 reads TGTGCCAGCAGCTTCGGGACCAACCCCGGGAAGCAGTACTTC.

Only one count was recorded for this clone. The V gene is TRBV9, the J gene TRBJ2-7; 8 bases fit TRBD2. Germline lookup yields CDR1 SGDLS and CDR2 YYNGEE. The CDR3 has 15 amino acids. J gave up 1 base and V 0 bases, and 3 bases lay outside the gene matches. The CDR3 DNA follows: TGTGCCAGCAGCGTAGAAGCGGGAGAATCCTACGAGCAGTACTTC. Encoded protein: CASSVEAGESYEQYF.

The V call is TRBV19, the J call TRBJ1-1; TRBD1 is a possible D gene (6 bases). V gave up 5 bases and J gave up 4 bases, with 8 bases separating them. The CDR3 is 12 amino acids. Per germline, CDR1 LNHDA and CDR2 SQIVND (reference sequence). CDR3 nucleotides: TGTGCCAGTAGTCGAGGGGGCACTGAAGCTTTCTTT. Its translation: CASSRGGTEAFF.

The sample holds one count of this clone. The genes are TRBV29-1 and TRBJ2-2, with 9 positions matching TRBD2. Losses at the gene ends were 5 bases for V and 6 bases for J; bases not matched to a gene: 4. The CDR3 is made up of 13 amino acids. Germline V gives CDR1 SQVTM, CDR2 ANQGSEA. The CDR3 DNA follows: TGCAGCGTTTTAGCGGGAGTCGCCGGGGAGCTGTTTTTT. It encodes CSVLAGVAGELFF.

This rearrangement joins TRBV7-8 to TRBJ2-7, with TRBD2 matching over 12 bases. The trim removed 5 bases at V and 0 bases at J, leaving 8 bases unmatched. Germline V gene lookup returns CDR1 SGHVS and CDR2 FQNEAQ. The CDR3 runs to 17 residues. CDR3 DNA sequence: TGTGCCAGCAGCCCGCCCCGACTAGCGGGAGCCTCCTACGAGCAGTACTTC. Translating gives CASSPPRLAGASYEQYF.

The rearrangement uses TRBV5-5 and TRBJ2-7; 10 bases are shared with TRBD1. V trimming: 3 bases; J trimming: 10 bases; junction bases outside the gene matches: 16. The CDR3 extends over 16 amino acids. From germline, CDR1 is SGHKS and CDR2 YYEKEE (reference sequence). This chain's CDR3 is CASSYPTGTGEGLQYF. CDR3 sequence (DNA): TGTGCCAGCAGCTACCCCACCGGGACAGGGGAGGGTCTCCAGTACTTC.

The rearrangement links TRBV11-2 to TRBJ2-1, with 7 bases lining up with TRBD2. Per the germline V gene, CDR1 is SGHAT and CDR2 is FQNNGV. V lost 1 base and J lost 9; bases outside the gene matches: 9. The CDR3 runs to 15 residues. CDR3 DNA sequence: TGTGCCAGCAGCTTAGGAGGGAGGGCCGATTTTGAGCAGTTCTTC. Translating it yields CASSLGGRADFEQFF. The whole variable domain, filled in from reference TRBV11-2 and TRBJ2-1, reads EAGVAQSPRYKIIEKRQSVAFWCNPISGHATLYWYQQILGQGPKLLIQFQNNGVVDDSQLPKDRFSAERLKGVDSTLKIQPAKLEDSAVYLCASSLGGRADFEQFFGPGTRLTVL.

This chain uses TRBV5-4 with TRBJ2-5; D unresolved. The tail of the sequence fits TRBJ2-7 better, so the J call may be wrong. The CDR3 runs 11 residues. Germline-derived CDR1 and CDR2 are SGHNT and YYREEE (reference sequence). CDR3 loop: CASSLGNEQYF. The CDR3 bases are TGTGCCAGCAGCTTGGGGAACGAGCAGTACTTC.